The clone carrying this TCR beta chain turned up a few times. The antigen is undetermined. Treatment of the sample: approximately nine-day PBMC culture with coronavirus spike peptide pools or control peptides (ViraFEST assay). This sample is drawn from a study of vaccination and CD4 T cells after COVID-19. The overall study: Overlapping peptides of the spike proteins of SARS-CoV-2, HCoV-NL63, HCoV-OC43 and HCoV-229E were used for cell stimulation.

CDR1 and CDR2 from the germline V gene are MNHNS and SASEGT. V shed 5 bases, J shed 7 bases, and the junction held 9 bases outside the gene matches. This CDR3 has 14 residues. Cultured CD4+ T cell DNA underwent sequencing with the Oncomine TCR Beta short-read assay. TCRdb itself ran the PCR reads through MiXCR, one entry per CDR3 protein. The sample records 9,500 to 13,000 distinct CDR3 sequences, 55% to 60% being singletons. This TCR was sampled from a human donor who had recovered from COVID-19. This chain connects TRBV6-1 to TRBJ1-2; TRBD1 matches at 8 bases. Source material: CD4+ T cells from blood, cultured in vitro. The CDR3 DNA is TGTGCCAGCAGTCGCGGACAGGGAGGTGGTGGCTACACCTTC. Encoded protein: CASSRGQGGGGYTF.